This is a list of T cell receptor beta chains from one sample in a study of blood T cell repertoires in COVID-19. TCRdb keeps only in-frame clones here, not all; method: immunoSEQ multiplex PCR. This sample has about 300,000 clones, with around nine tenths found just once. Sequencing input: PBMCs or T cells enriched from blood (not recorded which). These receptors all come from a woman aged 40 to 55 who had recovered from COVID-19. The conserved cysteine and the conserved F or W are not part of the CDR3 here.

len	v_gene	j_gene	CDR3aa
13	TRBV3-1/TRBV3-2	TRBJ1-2	ASSQDAGPGYGYT
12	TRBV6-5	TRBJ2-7	ASTASGGPYEQY
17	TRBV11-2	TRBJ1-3	ASSRRQGRNGVSGNTIY
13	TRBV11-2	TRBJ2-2	ASSLIKGRPGELF
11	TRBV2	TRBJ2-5	ASTVVAQETQY
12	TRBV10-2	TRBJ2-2	ASRGQSNTGELF
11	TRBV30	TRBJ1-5	AWSLTRYQPQH
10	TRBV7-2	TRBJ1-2	ASSRNSYGYT
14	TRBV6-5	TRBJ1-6	ASSYSINRVGSPLH
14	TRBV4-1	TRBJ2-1	ASSQAVRERSNEQF
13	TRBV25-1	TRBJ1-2	ASSEFGTGYYGYT
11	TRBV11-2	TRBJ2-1	ASSSYEGNEQF
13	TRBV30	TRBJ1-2	AWEDRGTGGYGYT
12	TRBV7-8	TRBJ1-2	ASSLRTGWEGYT
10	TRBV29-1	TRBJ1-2	SVLDSDYGYT
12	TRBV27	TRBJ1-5	ASSFQGRNQPQH
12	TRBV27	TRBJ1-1	ASSTRQGNTEAF
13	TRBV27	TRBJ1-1	ASSRQGQMNTEAF
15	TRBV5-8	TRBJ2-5	ASSLGGLAGAQETQY
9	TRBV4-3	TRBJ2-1	ASSQGAEQF
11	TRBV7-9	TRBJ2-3	ASSLTGLPTQY
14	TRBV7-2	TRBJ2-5	ASSSRFVEGEETQY
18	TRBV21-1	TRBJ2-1	ASSKAFGGTSGQFADEQF
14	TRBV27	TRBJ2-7	ASSFTPLDPPREQY
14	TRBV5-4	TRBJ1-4	ASSFGWTATNEKLF
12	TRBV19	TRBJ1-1	ASSAAGGNTEAF
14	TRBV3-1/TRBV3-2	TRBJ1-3	ASSLGTHSSGNTIY
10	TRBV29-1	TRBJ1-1	SVTGGGTEAF
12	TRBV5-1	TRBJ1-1	ASSSGGGNTEAF
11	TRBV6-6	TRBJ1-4	ASSPVAGEKLF
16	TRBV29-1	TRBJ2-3	SVEGALAGGFGTDTQY
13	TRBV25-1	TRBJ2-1	ASSEKKRETGTVF
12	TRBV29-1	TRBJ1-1	SVIMTGGSTEAF
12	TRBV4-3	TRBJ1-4	ASSQLWGQEKLF
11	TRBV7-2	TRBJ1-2	ASSVTGNYGYT
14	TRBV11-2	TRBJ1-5	ASSLFGGGSNQPQH
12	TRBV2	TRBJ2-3	ASSEGLVQDTQY
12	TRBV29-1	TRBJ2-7	SVGGTGRIDEQY
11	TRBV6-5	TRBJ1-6	ASSSHYNSPLH
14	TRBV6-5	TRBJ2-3	ASSYSYAGATDTQY